A single sample is the source of the 2 T cell receptor beta chains below, sequenced in a study of metastatic and nonmetastatic thyroid tumors. Using MiXCR, TCRdb reanalyzed the PCR reads. Of approximately 12,000 clones detected, 25% to 40% appear once; the ten largest clones hold 9.5% to 12%. Prior to thyroid surgery, none of the patients had received any treatment. The source material was tumor tissue. The receptors were sampled from a female donor with papillary thyroid cancer or a benign thyroid nodule (not recorded which). Some clones in this sample may be carry-over from other donors' samples.

This clone appeared many times. This chain joins TRBV4-2 and TRBJ2-6; 8 positions agree with TRBD1. The V segment lost 4 bases and the J segment 0 bases; nucleotides outside the gene matches: 14. The CDR3 runs to 20 residues. Germline V lookup: CDR1 LGHNA, CDR2 YNFKEQ. The CDR3 DNA reads as TGTGCCAGCAGCCCATCCAGGTGGGGGACAGGAACCTCTGGGGCCAACGTCCTGACTTTC. This translates into CASSPSRWGTGTSGANVLTF.

This clone came up once. The chain is built from TRBV12-3 or TRBV12-4 and TRBJ1-1; TRBD1 is a possible D gene (5 bases). Deletions cut 8 bases from V and 1 base from J, with 11 bases between. CDR3 size: 13 residues. CDR3 DNA sequence: TGTGCCAGCCAGGGCAGCGAGAACACTGAAGCTTTCTTT. The encoded protein is CASQGSENTEAFF.